The T cell receptor beta chain described here comes from a study of T-cell memory formation after mild COVID-19 (dated by TCRdb to the early 2020s). Background on the whole study: Most TCR sequence clusters were specific to one of the two donors. T-cell clones expanding and contracting after mild COVID-19 in a couple of donors were tracked by longitudinal TCRalpha and TCRbeta repertoire sequencing. Two young, previously healthy adult volunteers made up the cohort, one male and one female.

V and J are truncated by 2 bases and 3 bases respectively, leaving an intervening sequence of 12 bases. The CDR3 runs 15 residues from the cysteine to the phenylalanine. The only DNA kept is the CDR3, 45 bases in frame from the first base. Ficoll-Paque density gradient centrifugation was the method used to isolate PBMCs. This clonotype was detected a few times. Its antigen has not been determined. Per-nucleotide qualities are absent, and no much larger clonotype sits a single base away. Study-wide findings and limitations: Only a couple of mild cases were covered in the study, and larger cohorts including severe cases with pre-infection samples were considered necessary. Contracting CD4+ clones were located mainly in the CM and EM memory subsets, whereas CD8+ clones were found to be enriched in EMRA. Some responding clones were detected in pre-infection memory, which suggested that pre-existing cross-reactive memory T cells had joined the SARS-CoV-2 response. Balanced CD4/CD8 phenotypes were observed for clones contracting from day 15 to 85, whereas a bias towards CD4+ was observed for a second wave of clones expanding from day 15 to 37. The second-wave clones that peaked on day 37 were not confirmed to be SARS-CoV-2 specific.

This sample was sequenced with an Illumina NovaSeq 6000. TCRalpha and TCRbeta cDNA libraries were constructed by 5'RACE with constant-segment primers, with sample barcodes and unique molecular identifiers being introduced. RNA was extracted from every sample with Trizol reagent. The libraries were amplified in two PCR steps, and the second step added a second sample barcode and Illumina TruSeq adapters. The libraries were sequenced on an Illumina NovaSeq using 2 x 150 bp paired-end reads. The authors processed their data as follows. Demultiplexing of reads and collapsing into UMI-guided consensus sequences were performed with migec v1.2.7. With mixcr v2.1.11, UMI consensuses were aligned to TRA and TRB V and J templates and assembled into clonotypes. Clonotypes were classified as expanded or contracted when called significant by both edgeR and NoisET, with noise models trained on biological replicates. edgeR calls used a false discovery rate-adjusted p below 0.01 and a log2 fold-change threshold of 1. PCA with hierarchical clustering of max-normalized trajectories of the 1000 most abundant clonotypes was used as exploratory dynamics analysis. Each responding clone was given a CD4 or CD8 phenotype based on the CD4+ and CD8+ repertoires, which had been sequenced separately. TCRdb redid the processing of the public reads, applying fastp at Q25 and MiXCR, and retained in-frame beta chains. Each entry is one CDR3 protein sequence, shown with its most common DNA and genes. Here the V and J calls rest on TCRdb's processing, not on the authors' analysis. The sample includes roughly 190,000 distinct CDR3 sequences, with roughly 27% observed a single time. Of the sample, 11% is held by the ten largest clones.

The sequence was obtained from an adult woman who had mild COVID-19 (a few samples of this study predate the infection). The sample titles of this study are shuffled in the database, so cell type and time point are left out; the donor was told from shared clones. Sample: PBMCs or a T cell subset sorted from them (not recorded which). Recombination linked TRBV12-3 or TRBV12-4 to TRBJ2-3; possibly the D gene is TRBD2, per 5 matching bases. The encoded CDR3 is CASSLRTSSTDTQYF. The base sequence is TGTGCCAGCAGTTTAAGAACTAGTTCGACAGATACGCAGTATTTT.